The present T cell receptor beta chain was sequenced within a study of blood T cell repertoires in COVID-19. Clones were sequenced by immunoSEQ multiplex PCR, and TCRdb holds only the in-frame ones, with some missing. The repertoire consists of 90,000 or so clones, with more than 70% occurring once and the leading ten covering roughly a sixth. This clone was counted only a few times. This CDR3 region has 17 residues. In germline, CDR1 is SEHNR, CDR2 FQNEAQ (reference sequence). Deletions cut 1 base from V and 8 bases from J, with 21 bases between. The sequence was collected from a human donor in a cohort sampled during active COVID-19. The chain is built from TRBV7-9 and TRBJ1-5; the D gene is possibly TRBD1 (5 bases). Input material: peripheral blood. The CDR3 region is CASSLGLRSSQGEPQHF. Written as DNA, the CDR3 is TGTGCCAGCAGCTTAGGGCTTCGGTCCTCCCAAGGGGAGCCCCAGCATTTT.